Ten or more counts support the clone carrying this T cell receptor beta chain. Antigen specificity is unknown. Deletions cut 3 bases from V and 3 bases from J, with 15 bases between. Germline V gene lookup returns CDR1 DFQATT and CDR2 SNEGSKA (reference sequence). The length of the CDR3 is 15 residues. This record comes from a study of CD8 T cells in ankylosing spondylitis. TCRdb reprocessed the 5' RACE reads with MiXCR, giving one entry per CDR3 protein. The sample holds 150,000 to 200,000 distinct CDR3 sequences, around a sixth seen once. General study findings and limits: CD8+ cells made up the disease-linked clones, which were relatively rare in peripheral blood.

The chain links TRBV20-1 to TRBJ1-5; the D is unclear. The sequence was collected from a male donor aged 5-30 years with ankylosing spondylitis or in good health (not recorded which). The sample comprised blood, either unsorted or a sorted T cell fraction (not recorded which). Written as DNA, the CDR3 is TGCAGTGCTAGTACCTTCACGGAGATCAATCAGCCCCAGCATTTT. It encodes CSASTFTEINQPQHF.